This T cell receptor (beta chain) was identified in a study of T cell responses to AZD1222 COVID-19 vaccine. Concerning this clone: Its antigen remains unknown.

Regarding the study as a whole: White British ancestry dominated among donors, who included more females, and clonal diversity was possibly underestimated. Only five to seven individuals given AZD1222 were seropositive at baseline. Epitopes outside B.1.351 and B.1.1.7 mutated regions reportedly drew nearly half of spike TCRs.

TCRdb's copy holds only in-frame clones and misses some; the assay was immunoSEQ multiplex PCR. The data hold tens of thousands of clones, with approximately 80% observed a single time. The V gene end was trimmed by 3 bases and the J gene end by 4 bases; junction bases not matched to a gene: 5. This CDR3 comprises 15 residues. Germline V gene data show CDR1 as KGHDR and CDR2 as SFDVKD. The gene calls are TRBV24-1 and TRBJ1-2; 9 nucleotides match TRBD1. The clonotype originates from an adult in good health. The source was peripheral blood, collected on day 0 of MenACWY control vaccination. For the CDR3, the DNA is TGTGCCACCAGTGATCCCGGGACAGGGTTCTATGGCTACACCTTC. This gives the protein CATSDPGTGFYGYTF.